Below are 30 T cell receptor beta chains sequenced from a single sample in a study of T cell repertoires in cytomegalovirus infection. MiXCR was run by TCRdb on the reads, yielding one entry per CDR3 protein. The sample includes under 150,000 distinct CDR3 sequences, more than 20% seen only once; the top ten take 34%. These receptors' antigens are unknown. Sequencing input: PBMCs, sequenced either directly or after in vitro stimulation (not recorded which). Source of these receptors: a human donor in good health (CMV status not recorded). Some clones in this sample may be carry-over from other donors' samples.

This clonotype was seen ten or more times. The V call is TRBV7-2, the J call TRBJ1-1, with D possibly TRBD1 on 5 matching bases. The V end was cut by 1 base, the J end by 3 bases, with 9 bases between. CDR3 size: 14 residues. CDR1 is SGHTA, CDR2 FQGNSA, per germline. CDR3 region: CASSLESGDTEAFF. The CDR3, as DNA: TGTGCCAGCAGCTTAGAATCGGGGGACACTGAAGCTTTCTTT.

This clonotype has only a few counts. The rearrangement uses TRBV7-9 and TRBJ2-7; no clear D. Germline CDR1 and CDR2: SEHNR and FQNEAQ (reference sequence). This CDR3 has 13 amino acids. The V and J ends lost 5 bases and 7 bases respectively, with 15 bases between them. The CDR3 is CASSQSPNGEQYV. In nucleotides, the CDR3 is TGTGCCAGCAGCCAATCGCCCAACGGGGAGCAGTACGTC.

As DNA, the CDR3 is TGTGCCAGCAGTAACAAAGGGGGCGGAATCACAGATACGCAGTATTTT. Translated, it gives CASSNKGGGITDTQYF. V usage is TRBV7-2 and J usage is TRBJ2-3; TRBD1 matches 7 bases. Per the germline V gene, CDR1 is SGHTA and CDR2 is FQGNSA. V lost 6 bases to trimming and J lost 2 bases; unmatched junction nucleotides: 11. The CDR3 covers 16 residues. Complete variable domain (other parts from reference TRBV7-2 and TRBJ2-3): GAGVSQSPSNKVTEKGKDVELRCDPISGHTALYWYRQSLGQGLEFLIYFQGNSAPDKSGLPSDRFSAERTGGSVSTLTIQRTQQEDSAVYLCASSNKGGGITDTQYFGPGTRLTVL.

This sequence joins TRBV11-2 and TRBJ2-3; D gene uncertain. The V end was cut by 4 bases, the J end by 2 bases, with 13 bases between. This CDR3 spans 15 amino acids. CDR1 SGHAT and CDR2 FQNNGV come from the germline V gene. The CDR3 sequence: CASSSSRPYTDTQYF. The CDR3 region has the DNA TGTGCCAGCAGCTCTAGTCGGCCCTACACAGATACGCAGTATTTT.

This clonotype was counted ten times or more. The chain carries TRBV7-2 and TRBJ2-3; a possible D gene is TRBD2 (6 bases). V lost 3 bases to trimming and J lost 0 bases, with 13 bases between them. Germline V lookup: CDR1 SGHTA, CDR2 FQGNSA. The CDR3 runs to 16 residues. The CDR3 DNA is TGTGCCAGCAGCTTGCAGTCCGGGACTAGCACAGATACGCAGTATTTT. Translated, it gives CASSLQSGTSTDTQYF.

This clonotype was recorded a few times. The chain couples TRBV11-2 to TRBJ2-3; no clear D. This CDR3 contains 13 residues. Germline lookup yields CDR1 SGHAT and CDR2 FQNNGV. The germline V and J ends were trimmed by 5 bases and 6 bases, with 12 bases remaining between them. CDR3 sequence reads: CASSLSDGDTQYF. CDR3 in DNA: TGTGCCAGCAGCCTATCGGACGGGGATACGCAGTATTTT.

The chain joins TRBV15 to TRBJ1-1; 7 bases are a match to TRBD1. The germline V gene encodes CDR1 LNHNV and CDR2 YYDKDF (reference sequence). The CDR3 runs 17 residues. V lost 3 bases to trimming and J lost 1 base; unmatched junction nucleotides: 11. CDR3 loop: CATSSQGGGYKNTEAFF. CDR3 nucleotide sequence: TGTGCCACCAGCAGCCAGGGGGGAGGGTATAAGAACACTGAAGCTTTCTTT.

This clonotype was counted at least ten times. CDR3 amino acids: CASSLYSKGLAGLYEQYV. The DNA of the CDR3 is TGTGCCAGCAGTTTATACTCTAAGGGACTAGCGGGCCTCTACGAGCAGTACGTC. The rearrangement joins TRBV12-3 or TRBV12-4 to TRBJ2-7; 12 bases fit TRBD2. After removal of 2 bases from V and 3 bases from J, the junction contained 11 bases not matched to a gene. The CDR3 has 18 residues.

This clonotype was counted a few times. This chain joins TRBV4-1 and TRBJ1-1; D is possibly TRBD1 (6 bases). The germline CDR1 and CDR2 sequences are MGHRA and YSYEKL. The CDR3 contains 15 residues. V lost 0 bases and J 0 bases, leaving 8 bases between the germline ends. DNA of the CDR3: TGCGCCAGCAGCCAAGATCAGGGGATGAACACTGAAGCTTTCTTT. This sequence encodes CASSQDQGMNTEAFF.

This clonotype came up many times. V is TRBV4-3 and J is TRBJ2-3; D gene ambiguous. The germline CDR1 and CDR2 sequences are LGHNA and YSLEER. Trimming stripped 1 base from V and 6 bases from J, with 5 bases between. The CDR3 contains 12 residues. CDR3 in DNA: TGCGCCAGCAGCCAAGTGAGGGATACGCAGTATTTT. As protein: CASSQVRDTQYF.

The chain joins TRBV28 to TRBJ1-6; D may be TRBD1 (5 bases). V was shortened by 1 base and J by 14 bases, with 9 bases between the two germline ends. This CDR3 contains 12 residues. Germline V gene sequence: CDR1 MDHEN, CDR2 SYDVKM. CDR3 nucleotide sequence: TGTGCCAGCAGTTTATCAGGACAATCCCTCCACTTT. Amino acids: CASSLSGQSLHF.

This chain links TRBV5-1 with TRBJ1-2; the D is unclear. Germline V gene sequence: CDR1 SGHRS, CDR2 YFSETQ. V shed 7 bases and J shed 4 bases, with 11 bases lying between them. The CDR3 loop spans 12 amino acids. Written as DNA, the CDR3 is TGCGCCAGCGGACCGGTTTCCTATGGCTACACCTTC. Amino acids: CASGPVSYGYTF.

The rearrangement uses TRBV28 and TRBJ2-1, with 12 bases fitting TRBD2. Germline V lookup: CDR1 MDHEN, CDR2 SYDVKM. V shed 6 bases, J shed 5 bases, and the junction held 8 bases outside the gene matches. This CDR3 comprises 16 residues. The DNA for the CDR3 is TGTGCCAGCAGATCCACACTAGCGGGAGGTGACAATGAGCAGTTCTTC. This translates into CASRSTLAGGDNEQFF.

The chain is built from TRBV5-3 and TRBJ1-2; 9 bases fit TRBD1. TRBV5-3 falls under the ORF class, with uncertain function. Unmatched junction bases numbered 20, after V lost 8 bases and J lost 6 bases. The CDR3 extends over 17 amino acids. CDR3 protein: CASSQPGQGNTVDGYTF. CDR3 DNA sequence: TGTGCCAGCAGTCAACCGGGACAGGGAAACACGGTAGATGGCTACACCTTC.

The V and J genes are TRBV12-3 or TRBV12-4 and TRBJ2-5; 13 bases agree with TRBD2. This CDR3 is built from 15 residues. With V trimmed by 10 bases and J by 5 bases, 10 bases remained unmatched. The CDR3 protein is CATRLAGGLRETQYF. The DNA for the CDR3 is TGTGCCACCAGACTAGCGGGAGGATTAAGGGAGACCCAGTACTTC.

This clonotype was detected only once. This chain uses TRBV3-1 with TRBJ2-7; TRBD1 is a possible D gene (6 bases). Germline CDR1 reads LGHDT; CDR2 reads YNNKEL (reference sequence). The CDR3 totals 16 residues. V lost 1 base and J 2 bases, leaving 15 bases between the germline ends. The CDR3 DNA reads TGTGCCAGCAGCCAAGCCTTTCCGGGACACACCTACGAGCAGTACGTC. Translating it yields CASSQAFPGHTYEQYV.

This clonotype showed up many times. The rearrangement links TRBV7-8 to TRBJ2-1; D possibly corresponds to TRBD2 (6 bases). The CDR3 runs 14 residues. Germline lookup yields CDR1 SGHVS and CDR2 FQNEAQ. V was clipped by 10 bases and J by 9 bases, with 22 bases between them. The CDR3, as DNA: TGTGCCACTAAGGCTAGCGTCGGAATCAGTGAGCAGTTCTTC. Protein product: CATKASVGISEQFF.

This clonotype was seen ten or more times. The rearrangement joins TRBV7-9 to TRBJ1-1; possible D gene TRBD1, 6 bases. Germline V gene sequence: CDR1 SEHNR, CDR2 FQNEAQ (reference sequence). This CDR3 has 12 residues. V lost 8 bases, J lost 3 bases, and 10 bases lay in between. The CDR3 region has the DNA TGTGCCAGCGGAAGGGGGGACACTGAAGCTTTCTTT. The encoded protein is CASGRGDTEAFF.

The V and J genes are TRBV7-2 and TRBJ2-5, with a possible D match to TRBD1 (5 bases). Germline lookup yields CDR1 SGHTA and CDR2 FQGNSA. The CDR3 length is 14 residues. V lost 1 base to trimming and J lost 1 base, with 7 bases between them. The CDR3 loop is CASSLGQTQETQYF. The CDR3 nucleotides are TGTGCCAGCAGCTTAGGACAGACCCAAGAGACCCAGTACTTC.

This clonotype turned up a few times. The CDR3 DNA follows: TGTGCCAGTAGTATAGTTCCGGGGTGGCAGTTCTTC. Residues: CASSIVPGWQFF. The chain couples TRBV19 to TRBJ2-1; D might be TRBD2 (5 bases). CDR1 and CDR2 (germline): LNHDA, SQIVND (reference sequence). The V gene lost 1 base and the J gene lost 12 bases, with 10 bases spanning the gap. The CDR3 is 12 residues long.

The chain joins TRBV27 to TRBJ2-7; 7 bases match TRBD1. Germline CDR1 and CDR2: MNHEY and SMNVEV (reference sequence). V was clipped by 6 bases and J by 5 bases; unmatched bases: 7. The length of the CDR3 is 13 residues. The chain's CDR3 is CASRAKGAHEQYF. DNA for the CDR3: TGTGCCAGCAGGGCAAAGGGGGCCCACGAGCAGTACTTC.

This chain uses TRBV11-2 with TRBJ2-2; 9 bases fit TRBD2. The CDR3 spans 16 residues. Per germline, CDR1 SGHAT and CDR2 FQNNGV. With 5 bases clipped from V and 5 bases from J, the junction kept 9 bases outside the gene matches. This chain's CDR3 is CASSKGAGGRTGELFF. The CDR3 DNA follows: TGTGCCAGCAGCAAAGGAGCGGGGGGAAGGACCGGGGAGCTGTTTTTT.

Ten or more counts support this clonotype. The chain couples TRBV7-6 to TRBJ2-7; tentative D call: TRBD1 (5 bases). V dropped 0 bases and J dropped 2 bases, with 8 bases sitting between them. Germline-derived CDR1 and CDR2 are SGHVS and FNYEAQ. This CDR3 has 14 amino acids. CDR3 region: CASSLAPDTYEQYF. As DNA, the CDR3 is TGTGCCAGCAGCTTAGCACCGGACACCTACGAGCAGTACTTC.

This clonotype was detected only a few times. The chain combines TRBV7-3 with TRBJ2-5, with D uncertain. V was pared by 3 bases and J by 4 bases, with 9 bases between. The germline gives CDR1 SGHTA, CDR2 FQGTGA. The length of the CDR3 is 13 residues. Here the CDR3 DNA reads TGTGCCAGCAGCTTCCGTCAGGCAGAGACCCAGTACTTC. Residues: CASSFRQAETQYF. Variable domain in full (rest from reference TRBV7-3 and TRBJ2-5): GAGVSQTPSNKVTEKGKYVELRCDPISGHTALYWYRQSLGQGPEFLIYFQGTGAADDSGLPNDRFFAVRPEGSVSTLKIQRTERGDSAVYLCASSFRQAETQYFGPGTRLLVL.

The V gene is TRBV4-1, the J gene TRBJ2-1; 10 nucleotides agree with TRBD2. Losses at the gene ends were 4 bases for V and 4 bases for J; bases not matched to a gene: 4. The CDR3 has 15 residues. Per germline, CDR1 MGHRA and CDR2 YSYEKL. CDR3: CASSLPSGSYNEQFF. CDR3 bases: TGCGCCAGCAGCCTACCTAGCGGGAGTTACAATGAGCAGTTCTTC.

Remarks on this clonotype: An end of the junction does not agree with germline; a read error may underlie this. The chain employs TRBV5-5 and TRBJ2-2; 9 bases fit TRBD2. The CDR3 covers 16 residues. The germline V gene has CDR1 SGHKS and CDR2 YYEKEE (reference sequence). The CDR3, as DNA: TGTGCCAGCAGACTTACTAGCTTTTCTCCTAGCGGGGAGGTGTTTTTT. It translates to CASRLTSFSPSGEVFF.

This chain uses TRBV19 with TRBJ2-3; weak D call: TRBD2 (6 bases). The germline gives CDR1 LNHDA, CDR2 SQIVND (reference sequence). V lost 6 bases, J lost 0 bases, and 10 bases lay in between. The CDR3 has 14 amino acids. The CDR3 loop is CASSQSGSTDTQYF. The CDR3 nucleotides read TGTGCCAGTAGCCAAAGCGGGAGCACAGATACGCAGTATTTT. Filled out from reference TRBV19 and TRBJ2-3, the complete variable domain reads DGGITQSPKYLFRKEGQNVTLSCEQNLNHDAMYWYRQDPGQGLRLIYYSQIVNDFQKGDIAEGYSVSREKKESFPLTVTSAQKNPTAFYLCASSQSGSTDTQYFGPGTRLTVL.

The sample holds many counts of this clonotype. The rearrangement links TRBV6-2 or TRBV6-3 to TRBJ1-1, with 8 positions matching TRBD1. This CDR3 has 17 amino acids. Germline trimming cut 1 base from V and 6 bases from J; bases unmatched to any gene: 13. Germline lookup yields CDR1 MNHEY and CDR2 SVGEGT. CDR3 sequence (DNA): TGTGCCAGCAGTTACTTGGCAGGGGGCGTCCCGAGGGCTGAAGCTTTCTTT. Translation gives CASSYLAGGVPRAEAFF.

This clonotype was counted ten times or more. The chain has TRBV7-2 and TRBJ2-1; D is possibly TRBD1 (6 bases). Trimming left V 1 base short and J 7 bases short, with 11 bases between. The germline gives CDR1 SGHTA, CDR2 FQGNSA. CDR3 size: 14 residues. CDR3 DNA: TGTGCCAGCAGCTTAGGACAGGAGTTAAATGAGCAGTTCTTC. Translation gives CASSLGQELNEQFF.

This clonotype has at least ten counts. This chain uses TRBV12-3 or TRBV12-4 with TRBJ2-7; 10 bases are shared with TRBD2. V was pared by 1 base and J by 4 bases, with 7 bases of the junction left unmatched. CDR3 size: 16 residues. The CDR3 DNA is TGTGCCAGCAGTTTAGGCCTAGCGGGAGAATTGTACGAGCAGTACTTC. This gives the protein CASSLGLAGELYEQYF.